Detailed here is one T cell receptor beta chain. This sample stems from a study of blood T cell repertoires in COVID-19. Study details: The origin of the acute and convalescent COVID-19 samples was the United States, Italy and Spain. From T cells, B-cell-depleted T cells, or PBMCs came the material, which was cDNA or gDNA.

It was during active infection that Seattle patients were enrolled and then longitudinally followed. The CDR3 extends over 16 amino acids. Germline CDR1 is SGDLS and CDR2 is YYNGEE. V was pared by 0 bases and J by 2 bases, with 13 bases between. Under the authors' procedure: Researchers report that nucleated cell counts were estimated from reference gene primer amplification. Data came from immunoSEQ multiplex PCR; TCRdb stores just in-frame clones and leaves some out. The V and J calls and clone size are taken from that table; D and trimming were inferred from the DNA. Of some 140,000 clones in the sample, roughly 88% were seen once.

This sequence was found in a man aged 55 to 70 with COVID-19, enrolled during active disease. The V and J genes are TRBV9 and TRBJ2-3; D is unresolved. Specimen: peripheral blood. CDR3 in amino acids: CASSVGASLVTDTQYF. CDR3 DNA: TGTGCCAGCAGCGTAGGGGCATCCCTGGTCACAGATACGCAGTATTTT. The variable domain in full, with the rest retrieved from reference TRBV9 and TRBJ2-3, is DSGVTQTPKHLITATGQRVTLRCSPRSGDLSVYWYQQSLDQGLQFLIQYYNGEERAKGNILERFSAQQFPDLHSELNLSSLELGDSALYFCASSVGASLVTDTQYFGPGTRLTVL.